The 31 T cell receptor beta chains presented below share a single source sample, sequenced in a study of breast tumors, draining lymph nodes, adjacent tissues. TCRdb recomputed calls from the multiplex PCR reads with MiXCR, one row per CDR3 protein. In the table there are under 250,000 distinct CDR3 sequences, about 34% of which are singletons. The lymph nodes were axillary draining lymph nodes from breast cancer patients. The sample comprised axillary lymph node tissue. The source is a female donor with breast cancer. Some clones in this sample may be carry-over from other donors' samples.

This clonotype has ten or more counts. The chain is built from TRBV6-2 or TRBV6-3 and TRBJ2-5; 11 bases map to TRBD2. After removal of 1 base from V and 4 bases from J, the junction contained 5 bases not matched to a gene. The CDR3 spans 16 residues. Germline V gene data show CDR1 as MNHEY and CDR2 as SVGEGT. The CDR3 region is CASSYYVAGGSETQYF. CDR3 nucleotide sequence: TGTGCCAGCAGTTACTACGTAGCGGGAGGGTCAGAGACCCAGTACTTC.

The chain links TRBV7-9 to TRBJ2-7; TRBD2 matches 13 bases. Per the germline V gene, CDR1 is SEHNR and CDR2 is FQNEAQ (reference sequence). This CDR3 has 20 amino acids. Unmatched junction bases numbered 16, after V lost 4 bases and J lost 1 base. The chain's CDR3 is CASSSVALRTSGSISYEQYF. The CDR3 DNA follows: TGTGCCAGCAGCTCAGTAGCTTTGAGGACTAGCGGGAGTATTTCCTACGAGCAGTACTTC.

The chain has TRBV19 and TRBJ1-4, with 9 positions matching TRBD1. The V gene's germline CDR1 is LNHDA and CDR2 SQIVND (reference sequence). The trim removed 6 bases at V and 6 bases at J, leaving 2 bases unmatched. This CDR3 comprises 13 residues. The CDR3 spells CASRTGGDEKLFF. CDR3 DNA sequence: TGTGCCAGTAGGACAGGGGGGGATGAAAAACTGTTTTTT.

This clonotype has at least ten counts. The chain has TRBV27 and TRBJ1-2; maybe TRBD1 (5 bases). V lost 2 bases and J lost 4, with 11 bases in between. This CDR3 comprises 14 residues. Per germline, CDR1 MNHEY and CDR2 SMNVEV (reference sequence). Written as DNA, the CDR3 is TGTGCCAGCAGTTTACGAGGGGATATCTATGGCTACACCTTC. Amino acid sequence: CASSLRGDIYGYTF.

This clonotype occurred a few times. Sequence at one end of the junction differs from germline and may be a read error. The chain links TRBV9 to TRBJ2-1, with 14 bases lining up with TRBD2. Germline values: CDR1 SGDLS, CDR2 YYNGEE. The CDR3 covers 14 residues. The CDR3 reads CASSPRLAGGEQSF. The DNA of the CDR3 is TGTGCCAGCAGCCCTCGACTAGCGGGAGGGGAGCAGTCCTTC.

As to this clonotype: Without the conserved terminal phenylalanine or tryptophan, this CDR3 likely stems from a read error. The genes are TRBV7-9 and TRBJ2-7, with 9 nucleotides matching TRBD1. Trimming removed 0 bases from V and 6 bases from J; junction bases left unmatched: 3. Germline values: CDR1 SEHNR, CDR2 FQNEAQ (reference sequence). The CDR3 spans 14 residues. The DNA of the CDR3 is TGTGCCAGCAGCTTAGCCGGACAGGGGTGCGAGCAGTACCTC. It translates to CASSLAGQGCEQYL.

There are many counts of this clonotype. The genes are TRBV29-1 and TRBJ2-7, with TRBD2 matching 7 bases. J lost 2 bases, V lost 2 bases, and 15 bases had no gene match. CDR1 is SQVTM, CDR2 ANQGSEA, per germline. CDR3 length: 17 amino acids. As DNA, the CDR3 is TGCAGCGTTGAAAAGTCCGCGGGAGCGATGAGGCCCTACGAGCAGTACTTC. The encoded protein is CSVEKSAGAMRPYEQYF.

This clonotype was counted ten times or more. The chain combines TRBV11-2 with TRBJ2-7, with TRBD2 matching 9 bases. V lost 2 bases to trimming and J lost 1 base; unmatched junction nucleotides: 15. Germline CDR1 is SGHAT and CDR2 is FQNNGV. This CDR3 is 19 amino acids long. The CDR3 region is CASSLHITSGWGTSYEQYF. The CDR3 DNA sequence: TGTGCCAGCAGCTTACATATCACTAGCGGGTGGGGCACGTCCTACGAGCAGTACTTC.

This clonotype was observed at least ten times. This rearrangement joins TRBV24-1 to TRBJ2-3, with 9 bases fitting TRBD2. CDR3 length: 17 residues. Germline lookup yields CDR1 KGHDR and CDR2 SFDVKD. V gave up 4 bases and J gave up 2 bases; unmatched junction bases: 9. The CDR3 is CATSDPSTSGSTDTQYF. CDR3 nucleotide sequence: TGTGCCACCAGTGACCCGTCGACTAGCGGTTCCACAGATACGCAGTATTTT.

This clonotype is judged medium-sized. The gene calls are TRBV20-1 and TRBJ2-7, with D perhaps matching TRBD2 (6 bases). The germline CDR1 and CDR2 sequences are DFQATT and SNEGSKA (reference sequence). Deletions cut 7 bases from V and 6 bases from J, with 16 bases between. The CDR3 runs to 12 residues. The DNA for the CDR3 is TGCAGTGTTGCGGGACGCGGTGGCGAGCAGTACTTC. As protein: CSVAGRGGEQYF.

With regard to this clonotype: This CDR3 is missing its conserved last phenylalanine or tryptophan, likely due to a read error. The chain couples TRBV7-9 to TRBJ2-7; the match to TRBD1 covers 8 bases. After removal of 5 bases from V and 5 bases from J, the junction contained 8 bases not matched to a gene. The CDR3 loop spans 14 amino acids. Germline-derived CDR1 and CDR2 are SEHNR and FQNEAQ (reference sequence). Written as DNA, the CDR3 is TGTGCCAGCAGCCCCTCGGACAGGGAGAACGAGCAGTACTCC. It specifies CASSPSDRENEQYS.

The chain is built from TRBV25-1 and TRBJ2-1; 13 bases line up with TRBD2. The CDR3 is made up of 16 amino acids. The V segment lost 4 bases and the J segment 7 bases; nucleotides outside the gene matches: 7. Germline V gene lookup returns CDR1 MGHDK and CDR2 SYGVNS. The CDR3 sequence: CASSATGLAGVNEQFF. CDR3 sequence (DNA): TGTGCCAGCAGTGCAACCGGACTAGCGGGAGTAAATGAGCAGTTCTTC.

This clonotype was seen many times. The chain is built from TRBV7-9 and TRBJ2-3; unclear D gene. The CDR3 runs to 13 residues. Germline V gene data show CDR1 as SEHNR and CDR2 as FQNEAQ (reference sequence). V lost 6 bases to trimming and J lost 0 bases, with 7 bases between them. For the CDR3, the DNA is TGTGCCAGCAGTTTAAAGAGCACAGATACGCAGTATTTT. Translating gives CASSLKSTDTQYF.

In the case of this clonotype: One base away lies a much larger clone, so this may be a sequencing read error. V and J are TRBV6-5 and TRBJ2-5, with TRBD2 as a possible D gene (5 bases). The CDR3 is made up of 15 amino acids. Germline V CDR1 and CDR2: MNHEY, SVGAGI. In nucleotides, the CDR3 is TGTGCCAACAGTTACTCGGGGTATTTCGGAGAGACCCAGTACTTC. Amino acid sequence: CANSYSGYFGETQYF.

A remark on this clonotype: At one end the junction does not follow the germline gene, possibly because of a read error. The V gene is TRBV28, the J gene TRBJ2-3; possible D gene TRBD1, 6 bases. This CDR3 contains 16 residues. The germline CDR1 and CDR2 sequences are MDHEN and SYDVKM. The CDR3 protein is CASRPGTPRFTDAQYF. CDR3 nucleotide sequence: TGTGCCAGCAGGCCCGGGACACCAAGATTCACAGATGCGCAGTATTTT.

As concerns this clonotype: A much larger clonotype is one base distant, so this may be a read error. The chain recombines TRBV28 with TRBJ1-5, with TRBD1 matching 10 bases. The CDR3 contains 16 residues. Germline CDR1 is MDHEN and CDR2 is SYDVKM. In DNA, the CDR3 is TGTGCCAGCAGTTTAGGGACAGGGGTAAACAATCAGTCCCAGCATTTT. Translation gives CASSLGTGVNNQSQHF.

Of note for this clonotype: A much larger clonotype is one base distant, so this may be a read error. The J gene is TRBJ1-3, the V gene TRBV6-5, with D uncertain. The V gene's germline CDR1 is MNHEY and CDR2 SVGAGI. This CDR3 contains 18 residues. The chain's CDR3 is CASSHSRKAHRAGNTIYF. CDR3 DNA sequence: TGTGCCAGCAGTCACTCGAGGAAGGCCCATAGGGCTGGAAACACCATATATTTT.

This chain connects TRBV6-6 to TRBJ2-3, with D uncertain. The better agreement between TRBJ1-5 and the DNA end casts doubt on the J call. CDR3 size: 14 residues. Germline CDR1 is MNHNY and CDR2 is SVGAGI (reference sequence). DNA for the CDR3: TGTGCCAGCAGCCTAAGCGGGAGCCCAGATACGCAGCATTTT. Protein product: CASSLSGSPDTQHF.

This clonotype showed up just once. The CDR3 DNA reads TGTGCCAGCAGCGCCCTGGGGGGTGATTCACCCCTCCACTTT. It yields the protein CASSALGGDSPLHF. This chain uses TRBV9 with TRBJ1-6; the D gene is possibly TRBD1 (5 bases). Germline CDR1 SGDLS, CDR2 YYNGEE. Trimming removed 3 bases from V and 8 bases from J, with 12 bases in between. There are 14 residues in the CDR3.

This clonotype was seen repeatedly, ten times or more. CDR3 residues: CASSTPREREQFF. DNA for the CDR3: TGTGCCAGCAGTACCCCCCGCGAGCGTGAGCAGTTCTTC. The chain recombines TRBV6-5 with TRBJ2-1, with D hard to call. Germline-derived CDR1 and CDR2 are MNHEY and SVGAGI. CDR3 size: 13 residues. The germline V and J ends were trimmed by 5 bases and 9 bases, with 14 bases remaining between them.

This clonotype was recorded at least ten times. The chain joins TRBV7-9 to TRBJ2-1; 8 positions agree with TRBD1. V was pared by 8 bases and J by 5 bases, with 11 bases of the junction left unmatched. Germline V lookup: CDR1 SEHNR, CDR2 FQNEAQ (reference sequence). The length of the CDR3 is 15 residues. The CDR3 reads CASRPSGQENNEQFF. The DNA for the CDR3 is TGTGCCAGCCGTCCTTCGGGACAGGAGAACAATGAGCAGTTCTTC.

This clonotype was picked up a small number of times. The chain joins TRBV4-2 to TRBJ2-4; 12 positions match TRBD2. The ends lost 1 base at V and 3 bases at J; junction bases unmatched: 4. This CDR3 is 17 amino acids long. CDR1 and CDR2 (germline): LGHNA, YNFKEQ. The CDR3 coding sequence is TGTGCCAGCAGCCAAGCCCTAGCGGGAGGGGGCAAAAACATTCAGTACTTC. This translates into CASSQALAGGGKNIQYF.

The table lists this clonotype with many counts. V and J are TRBV19 and TRBJ2-1, with no clear D. The ends were cut back, 4 bases at V and 7 bases at J, with 8 bases in the middle. The CDR3 totals 12 residues. CDR1 is LNHDA, CDR2 SQIVND, per germline (reference sequence). The DNA of the CDR3 is TGTGCCAGTAGTACCTACGGAAATGAGCAGTTCTTC. The encoded protein is CASSTYGNEQFF.

There are many counts of this clonotype. The chain employs TRBV14 and TRBJ1-6; D call uncertain. CDR1 is SGHDN, CDR2 FVKESK, per germline. V dropped 3 bases and J dropped 8 bases, with 5 bases sitting between them. CDR3 length: 12 residues. The CDR3 protein is CASSHYDSPLHF. In DNA, the CDR3 is TGTGCCAGCAGCCACTACGATTCACCCCTCCACTTT.

This chain joins TRBV20-1 and TRBJ2-3, with D perhaps TRBD2 (5 bases). Trimming cost V 5 bases and J 11 bases, with 14 bases left between them. There are 11 residues in the CDR3. Germline lookup yields CDR1 DFQATT and CDR2 SNEGSKA (reference sequence). The CDR3 region is CSAQSGNEQYF. CDR3 DNA sequence: TGCAGTGCTCAGAGCGGCAATGAGCAGTATTTT.

This clonotype showed up many times. V usage is TRBV12-5 and J usage is TRBJ2-1, with 10 positions matching TRBD2. The CDR3 is 16 amino acids. V lost 0 bases and J lost 7; bases outside the gene matches: 6. Germline values: CDR1 LGHNT, CDR2 FRNRAP. CDR3 residues: CASGLVSGRAHNEQFF. As DNA, the CDR3 is TGTGCTAGTGGTTTGGTCAGCGGGAGGGCCCATAATGAGCAGTTCTTC.

This clonotype was found many times. A single base separates this from a much larger clone, so it may be a read error. The CDR3 does not close with the conserved phenylalanine or tryptophan, likely indicating a read error. The chain is built from TRBV7-9 and TRBJ2-5, with 7 bases fitting TRBD2. In germline, CDR1 is SEHNR, CDR2 FQNEAQ (reference sequence). The CDR3 extends over 14 amino acids. For the CDR3, the DNA is TGTGCCAGCAGCCTAGCGGCCATCCAAGAGACCCAGTACCTC. It specifies CASSLAAIQETQYL.

This clonotype showed up many times. The gene calls are TRBV4-2 and TRBJ2-2, with 7 bases fitting TRBD2. V dropped 3 bases and J dropped 4; count of bases not matched to a gene: 8. Germline loops: CDR1 LGHNA, CDR2 YNFKEQ. The CDR3 loop spans 16 amino acids. CDR3 amino acids: CASSQSFPGGTGELFF. Here the CDR3 DNA reads TGTGCCAGCAGCCAGTCATTTCCGGGAGGCACCGGGGAGCTGTTTTTT.

This clonotype was observed at least ten times. Written as DNA, the CDR3 is TGTGCCAGCAGCCCCGGGACAGAAGAGACCCAGTACTTC. Residues: CASSPGTEETQYF. The J gene is TRBJ2-5, the V gene TRBV3-2; the DNA was not used to check the table's D call, TRBD1. TRBV3-2 is tagged as a pseudogene. This CDR3 is 13 amino acids long.

This clonotype came up many times. The chain joins TRBV12-3 or TRBV12-4 to TRBJ2-1, with 8 bases that match TRBD1. The CDR3 covers 13 residues. The V and J ends lost 3 bases and 15 bases, in that order; junction bases with no gene match: 10. The CDR3 region has the DNA TGTGCCAGCAGTTTCCGGGACAGGCGCACCCTGTTCTTC. Residues: CASSFRDRRTLFF.

The chain joins TRBV29-1 to TRBJ2-7; the D is unclear. Germline V CDR1 and CDR2: SQVTM, ANQGSEA. CDR3 length: 12 amino acids. Written as DNA, the CDR3 is TGCGCTTCCCCTGGCCGAACGCGAGAGCAGTACTTC. As protein: CASPGRTREQYF.